The 3 T cell receptor beta chains reported below all come from one sample, sequenced in a study of T cell responses to AZD1222 COVID-19 vaccine. The method was immunoSEQ multiplex PCR; TCRdb's version includes in-frame clones alone and lacks a portion of them. The sample includes around 160,000 clones, about 92% of them seen just once. The sample consisted of peripheral blood, taken on day 0 of AZD1222 vaccination. These receptor sequences come from an adult in good health.

In its sample, this clone was seen once. CDR3 coding DNA: TGTGCCACCAGCAGAGATCGGGACACCGGGGAGCTGTTTTTT. Encoded protein: CATSRDRDTGELFF. V is TRBV15 and J is TRBJ2-2; D remains unclear. The CDR3 contains 14 residues. The V end was cut by 0 bases, the J end by 3 bases, with 5 bases between. CDR1 and CDR2 from the germline V gene are LNHNV and YYDKDF (reference sequence).

The chain carries TRBV29-1 and TRBJ2-1; TRBD2 is a possible D gene (6 bases). This CDR3 is built from 17 residues. Germline loops: CDR1 SQVTM, CDR2 ANQGSEA. V lost 4 bases to trimming and J lost 0 bases, with 19 bases between them. The CDR3 here is CSVGGVGATSSYNEQFF. The DNA for the CDR3 is TGCAGCGTTGGGGGGGTCGGCGCCACCAGCTCCTACAATGAGCAGTTCTTC.

V and J are TRBV5-1 and TRBJ2-5; D remains ambiguous. Trimming shortened V by 2 bases and J by 5 bases, and 10 bases separated the two germline ends. Germline CDR1 is SGHRS and CDR2 is YFSETQ. The CDR3 is 13 residues long. CDR3 sequence (DNA): TGCGCCAGCAGCTTCTCCGGGTTGGAGACCCAGTACTTC. Its protein product is CASSFSGLETQYF. The full variable domain, rest sourced from reference TRBV5-1 and TRBJ2-5, is KAGVTQTPRYLIKTRGQQVTLSCSPISGHRSVSWYQQTPGQGLQFLFEYFSETQRNKGNFPGRFSGRQFSNSRSEMNVSTLELGDSALYLCASSFSGLETQYFGPGTRLLVL.